The 27 T cell receptor beta chains presented below share a single source sample, sequenced in a study of cytomegalovirus exposure and HLA in healthy donors. The PCR contained 60 Vbeta and 13 Jbeta primers. The assay was immunoSEQ multiplex PCR, and TCRdb's table has in-frame clones only and misses some. Among roughly 100,000 clones listed, under 85% were seen once. Sequencing was carried out using PBMCs. All receptors come from a man aged 45-65 years in good health and CMV-seropositive.

CDR3 loop: CASSLDTVTYNEQFF. The CDR3 region has the DNA TGTGCCAGCAGCTTAGATACGGTTACCTACAATGAGCAGTTCTTC. The chain uses TRBV11-2 and TRBJ2-1; D is unresolved. In germline, CDR1 is SGHAT, CDR2 FQNNGV. Trimming removed 0 bases at V and 2 bases at J, with 8 bases between. This CDR3 has 15 residues.

The chain couples TRBV9 to TRBJ2-1; 9 nucleotides agree with TRBD1. The CDR3 has 15 amino acids. Trimming cost V 4 bases and J 4 bases; bases outside gene matches: 6. Germline CDR1 SGDLS, CDR2 YYNGEE. DNA of the CDR3: TGTGCCAGCAGCAACAAACAGGGGGCATACAATGAGCAGTTCTTC. Translating it yields CASSNKQGAYNEQFF.

The chain combines TRBV2 with TRBJ2-1, with unresolved D. The CDR3 covers 15 residues. V lost 3 bases and J lost 9, with 18 bases in between. Germline assignment: CDR1 SNHLY and CDR2 FYNNEI. CDR3 loop: CASSDRAVEVGEQFF. The DNA of the CDR3 is TGTGCCAGCAGTGACCGTGCGGTAGAGGTAGGTGAGCAGTTCTTC. The entire variable domain, with the rest obtained from reference TRBV2 and TRBJ2-1, is as follows: EPEVTQTPSHQVTQMGQEVILRCVPISNHLYFYWYRQILGQKVEFLVSFYNNEISEKSEIFDDQFSVERPDGSNFTLKIRSTKLEDSAMYFCASSDRAVEVGEQFFGPGTRLTVL.

The rearrangement joins TRBV30 to TRBJ1-4, with a tentative D call TRBD1 (5 bases). CDR1 and CDR2 (germline): GTSNPN, SVGIG (reference sequence). This CDR3 is 13 amino acids long. V lost 4 bases and J lost 4, with 10 bases in between. The CDR3 loop is CAWMRGDNEKLFF. CDR3 nucleotide sequence: TGTGCCTGGATGCGGGGGGATAATGAAAAACTGTTTTTT.

The chain employs TRBV7-3 and TRBJ2-2, with TRBD1 matching 8 bases. J lost 5 bases, V lost 6 bases, and 5 bases had no gene match. Germline V gene lookup returns CDR1 SGHTA and CDR2 FQGTGA. This CDR3 comprises 14 residues. CDR3 bases: TGTGCCAGCAGTTCTCAGGGGGCTACCGGGGAGCTGTTTTTT. This translates into CASSSQGATGELFF.

The chain uses TRBV29-1 and TRBJ2-3, with D unresolved. The CDR3 loop spans 11 amino acids. Germline loops: CDR1 SQVTM, CDR2 ANQGSEA. This CDR3 reads CTFGSTDTQYF. The CDR3 DNA sequence: TGCACCTTTGGCAGCACAGATACGCAGTATTTT.

The chain links TRBV18 to TRBJ1-1; D is undetermined. The CDR3 runs to 17 residues. In germline, CDR1 is KGHSH, CDR2 LQKENI. Trimming took 2 bases from V and 5 from J, leaving 21 bases between them. DNA for the CDR3: TGTGCCAGCTCACCAGTGACCGACGGGTATGTGGATACTGAAGCTTTCTTT. Translation: CASSPVTDGYVDTEAFF.

V is TRBV7-2 and J is TRBJ2-7, with a tentative D call TRBD1 (5 bases). CDR1 is SGHTA, CDR2 FQGNSA, per germline. The CDR3 loop spans 12 amino acids. Between the trimmed V and J ends, which lost 5 bases and 3 bases, there was a span of 8 bases. CDR3 region: CASSPGFYEQYF. The CDR3 DNA sequence: TGTGCCAGCAGCCCAGGGTTCTACGAGCAGTACTTC.

The chain has TRBV4-1 and TRBJ1-5; TRBD1 matches at 12 bases. This CDR3 contains 15 residues. Germline V gene data show CDR1 as MGHRA and CDR2 as YSYEKL. Unmatched junction bases numbered 7, after V lost 9 bases and J lost 4 bases. In nucleotides, the CDR3 is TGCGCCAGATACGAGGGACAGGGGGCAAATCAGCCCCAGCATTTT. It is translated as CARYEGQGANQPQHF.

This rearrangement joins TRBV7-7 to TRBJ2-1, with 9 bases fitting TRBD2. This CDR3 has 14 residues. V shed 6 bases, J shed 8 bases, and the junction held 8 bases outside the gene matches. CDR1 is SSHAT and CDR2 is FNYEAQ in the germline V gene (reference sequence). CDR3 bases: TGTGCCAGCAGTCGTAGCGGGAGACTCGATGAGCAGTTCTTC. Amino acid sequence: CASSRSGRLDEQFF.

The chain has TRBV5-1 and TRBJ2-2; the D is unclear. V lost 4 bases, J lost 1 base, and 2 bases lay in between. This CDR3 region has 12 residues. Looked up from germline, CDR1 is SGHRS and CDR2 is YFSETQ. CDR3 bases: TGCGCCAGCAGCCAGAACACCGGGGAGCTGTTTTTT. It yields the protein CASSQNTGELFF.

The chain carries TRBV28 and TRBJ1-6; 8 bases fit TRBD1. V gave up 5 bases and J gave up 0 bases; unmatched junction bases: 24. Germline lookup yields CDR1 MDHEN and CDR2 SYDVKM. This CDR3 spans 23 amino acids. CDR3 in amino acids: CASSLVERDRRFGYNSYNSPLHF. The CDR3 DNA is TGTGCCAGCAGTCTTGTGGAAAGGGACAGGAGGTTCGGTTATAACTCCTATAATTCACCCCTCCACTTT.

The chain joins TRBV5-1 to TRBJ1-1; 9 bases match TRBD1. V shed 4 bases and J 1 base; nucleotides not matched to a gene: 5. The CDR3 contains 15 residues. Germline V lookup: CDR1 SGHRS, CDR2 YFSETQ. Here the CDR3 reads CASSRTGDTNTEAFF. In nucleotides, the CDR3 is TGCGCCAGCAGCCGGACAGGGGACACGAACACTGAAGCTTTCTTT. The whole variable domain, remainder taken from reference TRBV5-1 and TRBJ1-1, is KAGVTQTPRYLIKTRGQQVTLSCSPISGHRSVSWYQQTPGQGLQFLFEYFSETQRNKGNFPGRFSGRQFSNSRSEMNVSTLELGDSALYLCASSRTGDTNTEAFFGQGTRLTVV.

The CDR3 coding sequence is TGTGCCAGCAGCATAGGGTGGCGGGGCCTGAACACCGGGGAGCTGTTTTTT. It translates to CASSIGWRGLNTGELFF. The genes are TRBV11-2 and TRBJ2-2; possibly TRBD2 for D (6 bases). Germline V CDR1 and CDR2: SGHAT, FQNNGV. The CDR3 covers 17 residues. The ends were cut back, 5 bases at V and 1 base at J, with 17 bases in the middle.

V usage is TRBV6-6 and J usage is TRBJ2-5, with 7 bases that match TRBD2. V shed 0 bases, J shed 5 bases, and the junction held 6 bases outside the gene matches. The CDR3 contains 15 residues. Germline-derived CDR1 and CDR2 are MNHNY and SVGAGI (reference sequence). CDR3 protein: CASSYSREGWETQYF. Written as DNA, the CDR3 is TGTGCCAGCAGTTACTCGAGGGAGGGTTGGGAGACCCAGTACTTC.

The chain joins TRBV7-3 to TRBJ2-7; 9 nucleotides match TRBD1. The V gene's germline CDR1 is SGHTA and CDR2 FQGTGA. CDR3 length: 15 residues. V shed 2 bases and J 3 bases; nucleotides not matched to a gene: 5. CDR3 region: CASSLGTGLGYEQYF. The DNA for the CDR3 is TGTGCCAGCAGCTTAGGGACAGGGTTGGGCTACGAGCAGTACTTC.

J is TRBJ1-6 and V is TRBV27; no clear D gene. The CDR3 is made up of 11 amino acids. V shed 5 bases and J shed 13 bases, with 9 bases lying between them. Germline V gene sequence: CDR1 MNHEY, CDR2 SMNVEV (reference sequence). CDR3: CASSPGVPLHF. CDR3 coding DNA: TGTGCCAGCAGTCCGGGAGTGCCCCTCCACTTT.

The chain carries TRBV30 and TRBJ1-4, with D uncertain. Germline values: CDR1 GTSNPN, CDR2 SVGIG (reference sequence). The CDR3 is made up of 14 amino acids. V lost 1 base to trimming and J lost 0 bases, with 6 bases between them. The CDR3 coding sequence is TGTGCCTGGAGTGCCGGGACAACTAATGAAAAACTGTTTTTT. Its translation is CAWSAGTTNEKLFF.

The chain joins TRBV5-4 to TRBJ2-3; possible D gene TRBD1, 5 bases. CDR1 and CDR2 from the germline V gene are SGHNT and YYREEE (reference sequence). The V and J ends lost 3 bases and 3 bases respectively, with 8 bases between them. The CDR3 covers 13 residues. The CDR3 loop is CASSSRVTDTQYF. The CDR3 DNA is TGTGCCAGCAGCTCCAGGGTTACAGATACGCAGTATTTT.

This clone was detected a few times. The gene calls are TRBV2 and TRBJ2-1; a possible D gene is TRBD2 (6 bases). V lost 8 bases and J 3 bases, leaving 11 bases between the germline ends. The CDR3 has 13 amino acids. Germline V CDR1 and CDR2: SNHLY, FYNNEI. The CDR3 nucleotides are TGTGCCAGCGGCGGGACTTTCTACAATGAGCAGTTCTTC. Amino acid sequence: CASGGTFYNEQFF.

In its sample, this clone was seen once. The chain carries TRBV18 and TRBJ2-2; no clear D gene. This CDR3 is built from 17 residues. Germline-derived CDR1 and CDR2 are KGHSH and LQKENI. V lost 2 bases, J lost 1 base, and 14 bases lay in between. The CDR3 coding sequence is TGTGCCAGCTCACCAGAGATCAGGAAGAAGAACACCGGGGAGCTGTTTTTT. Its protein product is CASSPEIRKKNTGELFF. Complete variable domain (other parts from reference TRBV18 and TRBJ2-2): NAGVMQNPRHLVRRRGQEARLRCSPMKGHSHVYWYRQLPEEGLKFMVYLQKENIIDESGMPKERFSAEFPKEGPSILRIQQVVRGDSAAYFCASSPEIRKKNTGELFFGEGSRLTVL.

This sequence joins TRBV5-1 and TRBJ2-7; 13 bases map to TRBD2. Germline loops: CDR1 SGHRS, CDR2 YFSETQ. Germline trimming cut 4 bases from V and 2 bases from J; bases unmatched to any gene: 3. The CDR3 totals 15 residues. The CDR3 sequence is CASSPGTSGTYEQYF. The CDR3 coding sequence is TGCGCCAGCAGCCCCGGGACTAGCGGGACCTACGAGCAGTACTTC.

This clone was picked up a small number of times. This rearrangement joins TRBV5-1 to TRBJ1-3; TRBD1 might be the D (5 bases). CDR3 size: 15 residues. CDR1 SGHRS and CDR2 YFSETQ come from the germline V gene. V dropped 4 bases and J dropped 2 bases, with 13 bases sitting between them. The CDR3 coding sequence is TGCGCCAGCAGCAACTTTGGGGCGGCTGGAAACACCATATATTTT. It yields the protein CASSNFGAAGNTIYF.

The chain employs TRBV20-1 and TRBJ1-4; D may be TRBD1 (5 bases). Germline V gives CDR1 DFQATT, CDR2 SNEGSKA (reference sequence). CDR3 length equals 11 residues. V dropped 1 base and J dropped 13 bases, with 10 bases sitting between them. The CDR3 coding sequence is TGCAGTGCTAGAGCCGGGGGGGGACTGTTTTTT. It yields the protein CSARAGGGLFF.

The chain uses TRBV5-8 and TRBJ1-4, with 9 bases identical to TRBD1. The CDR3 has 15 amino acids. Germline lookup yields CDR1 SGHTS and CDR2 YDEGEE. V lost 3 bases, J lost 3 bases, and 3 bases stayed unmatched. The CDR3 reads CASSSGQGSNEKLFF. The CDR3, as DNA: TGTGCCAGCAGCTCGGGACAGGGCTCTAATGAAAAACTGTTTTTT.

This chain links TRBV2 with TRBJ2-1; TRBD2 matches at 9 bases. CDR3 length: 14 amino acids. J lost 9 bases, V lost 3 bases, and 6 bases had no gene match. Germline values: CDR1 SNHLY, CDR2 FYNNEI. The CDR3 coding sequence is TGTGCCAGCAGTGAGAATAGCGGGAGAGGTGAGCAGTTCTTC. This gives the protein CASSENSGRGEQFF.

The J gene is TRBJ2-5, the V gene TRBV7-9; 7 bases fit TRBD1. CDR1 and CDR2 from the germline V gene are SEHNR and FQNEAQ (reference sequence). V gave up 8 bases and J gave up 2 bases; unmatched junction bases: 8. The CDR3 runs 14 residues. CDR3 region: CASSHPGQQETQYF. Written as DNA, the CDR3 is TGTGCCAGCTCCCACCCGGGACAGCAAGAGACCCAGTACTTC.